One and the same sample provided the 2 T cell receptor beta chains below, sequenced in a study of OX40 agonist ivuxolimab in advanced cancers. TCRdb keeps only in-frame clones here, not all; method: immunoSEQ multiplex PCR. The data show some 60,000 clones, roughly 89% seen once. This sample comprised CD4+ or CD8+ T cells sorted from blood, obtained in a trial of the OX40 agonist ivuxolimab. The receptor source for this set is an adult with an advanced solid tumor such as melanoma, head and neck, liver or kidney cancer.

CDR3 protein: CASSPGTSGSNEQFF. Written as DNA, the CDR3 is TGTGCCAGCAGCCCCGGGACTAGCGGGAGCAATGAGCAGTTCTTC. V is TRBV6-5 and J is TRBJ2-1, with 14 bases that match TRBD2. The V gene's germline CDR1 is MNHEY and CDR2 SVGAGI. After removal of 6 bases from V and 6 bases from J, the junction contained 4 bases not matched to a gene. This CDR3 is built from 15 residues.

The chain has TRBV7-2 and TRBJ2-7, with D possibly TRBD1 on 6 matching bases. Germline CDR1 SGHTA, CDR2 FQGNSA. Between the trimmed V and J ends, which lost 1 base and 4 bases, there was a span of 20 bases. The length of the CDR3 is 17 residues. CDR3 loop: CASSLVGPGQPQYEQYF. The CDR3 DNA is TGTGCCAGCAGCTTAGTGGGGCCGGGACAACCCCAATACGAGCAGTACTTC.